A selection of T cell receptor beta chains follows, all from one sample in a study of glioma-infiltrating T cells after dendritic cell vaccination. Method: immunoSEQ multiplex PCR; TCRdb's copy keeps in-frame clones and lacks some. The repertoire holds 93,000 or so clones, with roughly 76% as singletons. This specimen consisted of blood, obtained before dendritic cell vaccination. These receptor sequences come from a human donor with glioblastoma. Each CDR3 is given with its conserved first and last residue. The D gene is left open where the match is weak. Expanded clones get a size class; other rows say once, few or many, or leave the size out.

clone size: .; J gene: TRBJ1-2; V gene: TRBV19; D gene: .; CDR3 DNA: TGTGCCAGCCAGCCGGACAGTCGGAACTATGGCTACACCTTC; CDR3 protein: CASQPDSRNYGYTF
clone size: once; J gene: TRBJ1-6; V gene: TRBV15; D gene: TRBD1; CDR3 DNA: TGTGCCACCAGTTTAGACAGGGGCAATTCACCCCTCCACTTT; CDR3 protein: CATSLDRGNSPLHF
clone size: .; J gene: TRBJ2-3; V gene: TRBV5-1; D gene: .; CDR3 DNA: TGCGCCAGCAGCGTACTAAGGAGTACTACAGATACGCAGTATTTT; CDR3 protein: CASSVLRSTTDTQYF
clone size: .; J gene: TRBJ1-4; V gene: TRBV6-6; D gene: TRBD1; CDR3 DNA: TGTGCCAGCATTCAACAGGGGGCATCTAATGAAAAACTGTTTTTT; CDR3 protein: CASIQQGASNEKLFF
clone size: .; J gene: TRBJ1-1; V gene: TRBV2; D gene: .; CDR3 DNA: TGTGACAGCAGGCGGGGGGTGAACACTGAAGCTTTCTTT; CDR3 protein: CDSRRGVNTEAFF
clone size: .; J gene: TRBJ1-1; V gene: TRBV6-5; D gene: .; CDR3 DNA: TGTGCCAGCAGCCCGAGCTCTGTTTTAGACACTGAAGCTTTCTTT; CDR3 protein: CASSPSSVLDTEAFF
clone size: .; J gene: TRBJ1-2; V gene: TRBV29-1; D gene: .; CDR3 DNA: TGCAGCGAATGGTCAAATGCAGGCTATGGCTACACCTTC; CDR3 protein: CSEWSNAGYGYTF
clone size: once; J gene: TRBJ1-1; V gene: TRBV7-8; D gene: .; CDR3 DNA: TGTGCCAGCAGCTCCCAAAGAACAGGGTTTCGGACTGAAGCTTTCTTT; CDR3 protein: CASSSQRTGFRTEAFF
clone size: .; J gene: TRBJ2-7; V gene: TRBV18; D gene: TRBD1; CDR3 DNA: TGTGCCAGCTCACCAAGGGACAGGGGGCCTGGCGAGCAGTACTTC; CDR3 protein: CASSPRDRGPGEQYF
clone size: .; J gene: TRBJ2-6; V gene: TRBV12-5; D gene: .; CDR3 DNA: TGTGCTACTGGGAGGACAGGAGGGGCCAACGTCCTGACTTTC; CDR3 protein: CATGRTGGANVLTF
clone size: .; J gene: TRBJ2-3; V gene: TRBV11-3; D gene: TRBD2; CDR3 DNA: TGTGCCAGCAGCCCACGACTAGCGGGGCGCACAGATACGCAGTATTTT; CDR3 protein: CASSPRLAGRTDTQYF
clone size: once; J gene: TRBJ1-6; V gene: TRBV7-9; D gene: TRBD1; CDR3 DNA: TGTGCCAGCAGTACAATACAGGGGGTATATTCACCCCTCCACTTT; CDR3 protein: CASSTIQGVYSPLHF
clone size: .; J gene: TRBJ2-3; V gene: TRBV7-2; D gene: .; CDR3 DNA: TGTGCCAGCAGCTTAGGGGGGCCAGATACGCAGTATTTT; CDR3 protein: CASSLGGPDTQYF
clone size: .; J gene: TRBJ1-5; V gene: TRBV18; D gene: TRBD1; CDR3 DNA: TGTGCCAGCTCCCCAGGGGGGTATAGCAATCAGCCCCAGCATTTT; CDR3 protein: CASSPGGYSNQPQHF
clone size: .; J gene: TRBJ1-1; V gene: TRBV6-6; D gene: .; CDR3 DNA: TGTGCCAGCAGCAAGGAGCAAAACACTGAAGCTTTCTTT; CDR3 protein: CASSKEQNTEAFF
clone size: .; J gene: TRBJ2-3; V gene: TRBV10-3; D gene: TRBD2; CDR3 DNA: TGTGCCATCAGTGAGGGGCGGGGGGCTAACACAGATACGCAGTATTTT; CDR3 protein: CAISEGRGANTDTQYF
clone size: .; J gene: TRBJ2-5; V gene: TRBV6-1; D gene: .; CDR3 DNA: TGTGCCAGCAGTGAATATCCGGGGATTAACCAAGAGACCCAGTACTTC; CDR3 protein: CASSEYPGINQETQYF
clone size: .; J gene: TRBJ1-2; V gene: TRBV29-1; D gene: .; CDR3 DNA: TGCAGCTTCCAGGGTCGGTATGGCTACACCTTC; CDR3 protein: CSFQGRYGYTF
clone size: .; J gene: TRBJ1-4; V gene: TRBV25-1; D gene: .; CDR3 DNA: TGTGCCAGCAGTATTGACAGGTTTAATGAAAAACTGTTTTTT; CDR3 protein: CASSIDRFNEKLFF
clone size: .; J gene: TRBJ2-1; V gene: TRBV4-1; D gene: .; CDR3 DNA: TGCGCCAGCAGCCAAGGAGCGGACAGAGAAGTTACCCTGTCCTTCTACAATGAGCAGTTCTTC; CDR3 protein: CASSQGADREVTLSFYNEQFF
clone size: .; J gene: TRBJ1-2; V gene: TRBV30; D gene: .; CDR3 DNA: TGTGCCTACCTCTTCGGGGGGCTAAACTATGGCTACACCTTC; CDR3 protein: CAYLFGGLNYGYTF
clone size: .; J gene: TRBJ2-5; V gene: TRBV30; D gene: .; CDR3 DNA: TGTGCCTCCGACGGGGCGGGGAACCAAGAGACCCAGTACTTC; CDR3 protein: CASDGAGNQETQYF
clone size: once; J gene: TRBJ1-4; V gene: TRBV4-1; D gene: .; CDR3 DNA: TGCGCCAGCAGCCAGGCTTGGTCGCGGTCAACTAATGAAAAACTGTTTTTT; CDR3 protein: CASSQAWSRSTNEKLFF
clone size: .; J gene: TRBJ1-6; V gene: TRBV7-2; D gene: TRBD1; CDR3 DNA: TGTGCCAGCAGCTCACAGGGGGCTGGCTCCTATAATTCACCCCTCCACTTT; CDR3 protein: CASSSQGAGSYNSPLHF
clone size: .; J gene: TRBJ2-5; V gene: TRBV9; D gene: .; CDR3 DNA: TGTGCCAGCAGCGTAGTTGTGGGCCCAGGGGAGACCCAGTACTTC; CDR3 protein: CASSVVVGPGETQYF
clone size: .; J gene: TRBJ2-5; V gene: TRBV5-1; D gene: TRBD2; CDR3 DNA: TGCGCCAGCAGCATGGGACTAGCGAAAGAGACCCAGTACTTC; CDR3 protein: CASSMGLAKETQYF
clone size: .; J gene: TRBJ2-5; V gene: TRBV5-6; D gene: TRBD2; CDR3 DNA: TGTGCCAGCAGCCCCGGGACTAGCGGGGGCCAACAAGAGACCCAGTACTTC; CDR3 protein: CASSPGTSGGQQETQYF
clone size: .; J gene: TRBJ2-5; V gene: TRBV5-1; D gene: TRBD2; CDR3 DNA: TGCGCCAGCAGCTTGGCCCGGGGCGGGGGGGTCCAAGAGACCCAGTACTTC; CDR3 protein: CASSLARGGGVQETQYF
clone size: .; J gene: TRBJ1-1; V gene: TRBV2; D gene: .; CDR3 DNA: TGTGCCAGCAGCCTTCAGCAGAGGGCCCAGGCTTTCTTT; CDR3 protein: CASSLQQRAQAFF
clone size: .; J gene: TRBJ2-7; V gene: TRBV5-8; D gene: .; CDR3 DNA: TGTGCCAGCAGCTATGGGTTGGAGACCTACGAGCAGTACTTC; CDR3 protein: CASSYGLETYEQYF